Each of the 26 T cell receptor beta chains below was sequenced from the same sample in a study of blood T cells in healthy people across ages. The authors ran a second PCR of about 7 to 11 cycles using a sample-barcoded 5' primer and a J-beta primer mix. MiXCR, applied by TCRdb to the 5' RACE reads, yields one record per CDR3 protein. Of roughly 930,000 distinct CDR3 sequences in the sample, 48% are singletons; the top ten hold around an eighth. The material sequenced was blood. The receptors derive from a young man in good health.

This clonotype has more than one count but fewer than ten. The chain joins TRBV5-1 to TRBJ1-5; possible D gene TRBD1, 5 bases. This CDR3 is 16 amino acids long. V lost 5 bases and J lost 5, with 20 bases in between. From germline, CDR1 is SGHRS and CDR2 YFSETQ. CDR3: CASSPAPTGSHQPQHF. The CDR3 DNA sequence: TGCGCCAGCAGTCCTGCCCCCACAGGTTCTCATCAGCCCCAGCATTTT.

J is TRBJ2-1 and V is TRBV28, with 10 nucleotides matching TRBD2. V trimming: 7 bases; J trimming: 5 bases; junction bases outside the gene matches: 20. Germline CDR1 MDHEN, CDR2 SYDVKM. This CDR3 comprises 19 residues. The CDR3 loop is CASTRAVSSLAGLNNEQFF. Written as DNA, the CDR3 is TGTGCCAGCACCCGGGCCGTATCGTCACTAGCGGGGCTTAACAATGAGCAGTTCTTC.

This chain connects TRBV2 to TRBJ2-1; 7 nucleotides match TRBD2. The CDR3 is made up of 14 amino acids. Germline values: CDR1 SNHLY, CDR2 FYNNEI. The J segment lost 2 bases and the V segment lost 10 bases, leaving 8 bases of the junction unmatched. DNA for the CDR3: TGTGCCATAATAGCGGGTGAGGCCTACAATGAGCAGTTCTTC. Translation: CAIIAGEAYNEQFF.

The rearrangement links TRBV28 to TRBJ1-6, with D possibly matching TRBD1 (5 bases). This CDR3 region has 14 residues. V was cut by 8 bases and J by 9 bases, with 17 bases left in between. Germline V CDR1 and CDR2: MDHEN, SYDVKM. The DNA for the CDR3 is TGTGCCAGCTTCCGGGACGGGGAATCTTCACCCCTCCACTTT. Translating gives CASFRDGESSPLHF.

The table lists this clonotype with a few counts. The chain uses TRBV7-2 and TRBJ1-2, with D possibly TRBD1 on 5 matching bases. This CDR3 region has 14 residues. Germline loops: CDR1 SGHTA, CDR2 FQGNSA. The ends were cut back, 3 bases at V and 2 bases at J, with 10 bases in the middle. The CDR3 DNA sequence: TGTGCCAGCAGCTTGGTGGACAACAACTATGGCTACACCTTC. Residues: CASSLVDNNYGYTF.

Worth noting for this clonotype: A read error may explain this, as a much larger clone is one base away. The V gene is TRBV12-3 or TRBV12-4, the J gene TRBJ2-3; tentative D call: TRBD2 (6 bases). This CDR3 has 15 residues. The CDR3 loop is CASSLNGGNTDAQYF. The CDR3 region has the DNA TGTGCCAGCAGTTTAAACGGGGGTAACACAGATGCGCAGTATTTT.

The chain carries TRBV28 and TRBJ2-4; D could derive from TRBD1 or TRBD2 (5 bases each). The closer fit of TRBJ2-7 to the DNA end suggests the J call may be wrong. The germline V gene encodes CDR1 MDHEN and CDR2 SYDVKM. The CDR3 has 15 residues. The CDR3 nucleotides read TGTGCCAACAGACCTACTCCGGGACCTCAGCACGAGCAGTACTTC. As protein: CANRPTPGPQHEQYF.

The gene calls are TRBV4-1 and TRBJ2-1; no reliable D call. Trimming cost V 1 base and J 15 bases, with 19 bases left between them. Germline CDR1 MGHRA, CDR2 YSYEKL. CDR3 length: 14 residues. CDR3 protein: CASSQVRNEVGRFF. CDR3 nucleotide sequence: TGCGCCAGCAGCCAAGTGAGGAACGAGGTTGGGCGGTTCTTC.

This clonotype occurred a few times. The chain uses TRBV6-6 and TRBJ2-5; D perhaps matches TRBD1 (6 bases). The CDR3 length is 15 residues. Germline V lookup: CDR1 MNHNY, CDR2 SVGAGI (reference sequence). The V gene lost 6 bases and the J gene lost 5 bases, with 19 bases spanning the gap. The CDR3 sequence is CASRTGHQRGETQYF. Here the CDR3 DNA reads TGTGCCAGCAGGACTGGACACCAAAGGGGGGAGACCCAGTACTTC.

This clonotype was recorded at least ten times. The gene calls are TRBV9 and TRBJ2-7; the match to TRBD2 covers 8 bases. This CDR3 is 14 amino acids long. Germline CDR1 reads SGDLS; CDR2 reads YYNGEE. J was trimmed by 4 bases and V by 0 bases; bases with no gene match: 3. The DNA of the CDR3 is TGTGCCAGCAGCGTAGCGGGGGGGCAATACGAGCAGTACTTC. Encoded protein: CASSVAGGQYEQYF.

This clonotype has just a few counts. V gene TRBV25-1 combines with J gene TRBJ2-5; TRBD2 is a possible D gene (5 bases). This CDR3 is built from 14 residues. V shed 3 bases and J shed 2 bases, with 10 bases lying between them. Germline-derived CDR1 and CDR2 are MGHDK and SYGVNS. This chain's CDR3 is CASSDPRGQETQYF. The CDR3 region has the DNA TGTGCCAGCAGTGATCCCCGGGGTCAAGAGACCCAGTACTTC.

The V and J genes are TRBV6-2 or TRBV6-3 and TRBJ1-5; 10 positions match TRBD1. The J segment lost 5 bases and the V segment lost 6 bases, leaving 7 bases of the junction unmatched. The CDR3 is made up of 15 amino acids. CDR1 MNHEY and CDR2 SVGEGT come from the germline V gene. The CDR3 loop is CASRPGQGSYQPQHF. CDR3 nucleotides: TGTGCCAGCAGACCGGGACAGGGGTCGTATCAGCCCCAGCATTTT.

This clonotype has a handful of counts. The CDR3 DNA reads as TGCAGTGCTAGAGCGACAGGAGATAGCAATCAGCCCCAGCATTTT. As protein: CSARATGDSNQPQHF. The chain links TRBV20-1 to TRBJ1-5; a weak D match, TRBD1 (6 bases). Germline V lookup: CDR1 DFQATT, CDR2 SNEGSKA (reference sequence). This CDR3 has 15 residues. V was clipped by 1 base and J by 0 bases, with 10 bases between them.

The rearrangement links TRBV20-1 to TRBJ2-3; 8 positions agree with TRBD2. The CDR3 sequence is 12 residues long. Germline trimming cut 3 bases from V and 5 bases from J; bases unmatched to any gene: 1. Germline-derived CDR1 and CDR2 are DFQATT and SNEGSKA (reference sequence). CDR3 sequence (DNA): TGCAGTGCTAGCGGGGGGGTAGATACGCAGTATTTT. Translation: CSASGGVDTQYF.

The chain couples TRBV20-1 to TRBJ2-3, with 14 bases matching TRBD2. Germline trimming cut 6 bases from V and 5 bases from J; bases unmatched to any gene: 16. Germline CDR1 reads DFQATT; CDR2 reads SNEGSKA (reference sequence). The CDR3 extends over 18 amino acids. CDR3 residues: CSATARLAGGLFGDTQYF. The DNA of the CDR3 is TGCAGTGCCACTGCCCGACTAGCGGGGGGGCTTTTTGGAGATACGCAGTATTTT.

The genes are TRBV28 and TRBJ2-3; TRBD1 is a possible D gene (5 bases). This CDR3 contains 17 residues. Germline CDR1 is MDHEN and CDR2 is SYDVKM. With 2 bases removed from V and 7 bases from J, the gap between germline ends came to 22 bases. The CDR3 loop is CASSLAGRGTIMNTQYF. Written as DNA, the CDR3 is TGTGCCAGCAGTTTAGCAGGGCGAGGCACAATCATGAATACGCAGTATTTT.

This clonotype was observed a few times. V usage is TRBV9 and J usage is TRBJ1-2; TRBD1 might be the D (6 bases). This CDR3 has 12 amino acids. V was trimmed by 4 bases and J by 6 bases, leaving 10 bases between them. Germline V gene sequence: CDR1 SGDLS, CDR2 YYNGEE. The CDR3 spells CASSPGTNGYTF. In DNA form, the CDR3 reads TGTGCCAGCAGCCCCGGGACAAATGGCTACACCTTC.

The rearrangement uses TRBV5-6 and TRBJ1-1, with D maybe TRBD1 (6 bases). V lost 0 bases and J lost 10, with 10 bases in between. This CDR3 spans 12 amino acids. Germline V lookup: CDR1 SGHDT, CDR2 YYEEEE. The DNA for the CDR3 is TGTGCCAGCAGCTTGGGAAGGGGGACAGCTTTCTTT. It specifies CASSLGRGTAFF.

V gene TRBV3-1 combines with J gene TRBJ1-2, with 7 positions matching TRBD1. J was trimmed by 6 bases and V by 0 bases; bases with no gene match: 16. CDR3 size: 18 residues. Germline V lookup: CDR1 LGHDT, CDR2 YNNKEL (reference sequence). CDR3 amino acids: CASSQELGQASSPHGYTF. Here the CDR3 DNA reads TGTGCCAGCAGCCAAGAACTCGGACAGGCGTCGTCTCCCCATGGCTACACCTTC.

This chain links TRBV4-2 with TRBJ2-1; perhaps TRBD2 as D (6 bases). CDR1 and CDR2 from the germline V gene are LGHNA and YNFKEQ. Trimming removed 1 base at V and 6 bases at J, with 16 bases between. This CDR3 has 16 residues. CDR3 loop: CASSQGGTGWSNEQFF. CDR3 in DNA: TGTGCCAGCAGCCAAGGCGGGACCGGTTGGTCCAATGAGCAGTTCTTC.

The chain employs TRBV10-3 and TRBJ2-7, with 7 bases aligning to TRBD1. The J call could be wrong; TRBJ2-5 is a better fit for the DNA end. The CDR3 has 16 amino acids. The germline V gene encodes CDR1 ENHRY and CDR2 SYGVKD. The CDR3, as DNA: TGTGCCATCAGTGGGCGAGACAGGGTTCGGGAAGAGACCCAGTACTTC. Its protein product is CAISGRDRVREETQYF.

The chain has TRBV4-1 and TRBJ1-2, with 8 bases that match TRBD1. Germline V gene lookup returns CDR1 MGHRA and CDR2 YSYEKL. The CDR3 is made up of 14 amino acids. The V and J ends lost 6 bases and 4 bases, in that order; junction bases with no gene match: 7. CDR3 DNA sequence: TGCGCCAGCAGTCACCAGGGGGCGGGCTATGGCTACACCTTC. This sequence encodes CASSHQGAGYGYTF.

V usage is TRBV28 and J usage is TRBJ2-3, with D hard to call. Germline V gene sequence: CDR1 MDHEN, CDR2 SYDVKM. V was cut by 8 bases and J by 6 bases, with 15 bases left in between. This CDR3 has 13 amino acids. The CDR3 sequence is CASRTPRGDTQYF. The CDR3 nucleotides are TGTGCCAGCCGCACACCCCGTGGGGATACGCAGTATTTT.

This clonotype was recorded a few times. The chain combines TRBV20-1 with TRBJ1-1; D gene ambiguous. The germline CDR1 and CDR2 sequences are DFQATT and SNEGSKA (reference sequence). V lost 6 bases, J lost 5 bases, and 10 bases lay in between. The CDR3 runs to 11 residues. The CDR3 nucleotides read TGCAGTGCCCCTTTAAAAACTGAAGCTTTCTTT. It specifies CSAPLKTEAFF.

This chain links TRBV5-6 with TRBJ2-3, with 8 bases that match TRBD1. The V gene end was trimmed by 2 bases and the J gene end by 4 bases; junction bases not matched to a gene: 9. Germline CDR1 reads SGHDT; CDR2 reads YYEEEE. This CDR3 spans 16 amino acids. Written as DNA, the CDR3 is TGTGCCAGCAGCTTTCCCGGACAGGGAAGTGCAGATACGCAGTATTTT. Protein sequence: CASSFPGQGSADTQYF.

In its sample, this clonotype was seen a few times. This rearrangement joins TRBV5-1 to TRBJ2-7, with 9 nucleotides matching TRBD1. Trimming at V came to 3 bases and at J to 0 bases, leaving 4 bases not matched to a gene. Germline-derived CDR1 and CDR2 are SGHRS and YFSETQ. The CDR3 is 15 residues long. The CDR3 DNA sequence: TGCGCCAGCAGCTCACAGGGGGCAGGCTCCTACGAGCAGTACTTC. Encoded protein: CASSSQGAGSYEQYF.